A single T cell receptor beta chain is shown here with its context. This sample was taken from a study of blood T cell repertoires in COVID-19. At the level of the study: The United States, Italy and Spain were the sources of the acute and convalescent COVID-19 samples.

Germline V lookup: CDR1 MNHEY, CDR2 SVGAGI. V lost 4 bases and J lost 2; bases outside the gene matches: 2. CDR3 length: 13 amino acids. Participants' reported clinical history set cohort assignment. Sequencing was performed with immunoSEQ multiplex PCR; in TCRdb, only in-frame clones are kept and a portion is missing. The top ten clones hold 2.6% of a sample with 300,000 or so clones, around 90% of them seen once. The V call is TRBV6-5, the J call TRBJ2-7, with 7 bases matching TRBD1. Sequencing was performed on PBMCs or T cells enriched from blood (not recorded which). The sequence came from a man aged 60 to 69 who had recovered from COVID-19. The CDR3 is CASSLGQTYEQYF. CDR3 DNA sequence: TGTGCCAGCAGTTTGGGACAGACCTACGAGCAGTACTTC.